This TCR beta chain is drawn from a study of shared clonotypes between healthy human individuals. With respect to this clone: Its antigen is still unknown.

The V and J ends lost 7 bases and 4 bases respectively, with 17 bases between them. Germline lookup yields CDR1 SQVTM and CDR2 ANQGSEA. CDR3 length equals 14 residues. Study results and limitations: Researchers sampled blood only, noting tissue repertoires likely differ.

The data were produced by immunoSEQ multiplex PCR, yet TCRdb's version contains in-frame clones alone and is incomplete. Of around 1.4 million clones in the sample, around 98.5% were seen once. This TCR was sampled from a young man in good health. The chain couples TRBV29-1 to TRBJ2-1; D tentatively reads TRBD1 or TRBD2 (5 bases each). Sequencing was performed on naive CD4+ T cells sorted from blood. Subset in this sample: CD45RA+ positively selected. The CDR3 reads CSAEGHRGYNEQFF. As DNA, the CDR3 is TGCAGCGCCGAGGGGCACCGAGGGTACAATGAGCAGTTCTTC.